The text below deals with one TCR beta chain. The antigen is not known. TCRdb used MiXCR to reprocess the 5' RACE reads, holding one entry per CDR3 protein. The sample lists 550,000 to 600,000 distinct CDR3 sequences; approximately 15% were seen once. The CDR3 is 14 residues long. CDR1 and CDR2 (germline): LGHDT, YNNKEL (reference sequence). Trimming shortened V by 2 bases and J by 3 bases, and 11 bases separated the two germline ends. The source of the sample is a study of T-cell memory formation after mild COVID-19. Study in general: Largely donor-specific TCR clusters were found. Whole-study findings and limits: Clones shrinking between day 15 and 85 showed a balanced CD4/CD8 split, and those that grew later tilted toward CD4+.

Material: PBMCs or a T cell subset sorted from them (not recorded which). This chain connects TRBV3-1 to TRBJ2-7; tentatively, D is TRBD2 (5 bases). The receptor was isolated from an adult woman who had mild COVID-19 (a few samples of this study predate the infection). Cell type and time point are not known. The CDR3 sequence is CASSQPGLIYEQYF. DNA for the CDR3: TGTGCCAGCAGCCAACCAGGACTTATCTACGAGCAGTACTTC.